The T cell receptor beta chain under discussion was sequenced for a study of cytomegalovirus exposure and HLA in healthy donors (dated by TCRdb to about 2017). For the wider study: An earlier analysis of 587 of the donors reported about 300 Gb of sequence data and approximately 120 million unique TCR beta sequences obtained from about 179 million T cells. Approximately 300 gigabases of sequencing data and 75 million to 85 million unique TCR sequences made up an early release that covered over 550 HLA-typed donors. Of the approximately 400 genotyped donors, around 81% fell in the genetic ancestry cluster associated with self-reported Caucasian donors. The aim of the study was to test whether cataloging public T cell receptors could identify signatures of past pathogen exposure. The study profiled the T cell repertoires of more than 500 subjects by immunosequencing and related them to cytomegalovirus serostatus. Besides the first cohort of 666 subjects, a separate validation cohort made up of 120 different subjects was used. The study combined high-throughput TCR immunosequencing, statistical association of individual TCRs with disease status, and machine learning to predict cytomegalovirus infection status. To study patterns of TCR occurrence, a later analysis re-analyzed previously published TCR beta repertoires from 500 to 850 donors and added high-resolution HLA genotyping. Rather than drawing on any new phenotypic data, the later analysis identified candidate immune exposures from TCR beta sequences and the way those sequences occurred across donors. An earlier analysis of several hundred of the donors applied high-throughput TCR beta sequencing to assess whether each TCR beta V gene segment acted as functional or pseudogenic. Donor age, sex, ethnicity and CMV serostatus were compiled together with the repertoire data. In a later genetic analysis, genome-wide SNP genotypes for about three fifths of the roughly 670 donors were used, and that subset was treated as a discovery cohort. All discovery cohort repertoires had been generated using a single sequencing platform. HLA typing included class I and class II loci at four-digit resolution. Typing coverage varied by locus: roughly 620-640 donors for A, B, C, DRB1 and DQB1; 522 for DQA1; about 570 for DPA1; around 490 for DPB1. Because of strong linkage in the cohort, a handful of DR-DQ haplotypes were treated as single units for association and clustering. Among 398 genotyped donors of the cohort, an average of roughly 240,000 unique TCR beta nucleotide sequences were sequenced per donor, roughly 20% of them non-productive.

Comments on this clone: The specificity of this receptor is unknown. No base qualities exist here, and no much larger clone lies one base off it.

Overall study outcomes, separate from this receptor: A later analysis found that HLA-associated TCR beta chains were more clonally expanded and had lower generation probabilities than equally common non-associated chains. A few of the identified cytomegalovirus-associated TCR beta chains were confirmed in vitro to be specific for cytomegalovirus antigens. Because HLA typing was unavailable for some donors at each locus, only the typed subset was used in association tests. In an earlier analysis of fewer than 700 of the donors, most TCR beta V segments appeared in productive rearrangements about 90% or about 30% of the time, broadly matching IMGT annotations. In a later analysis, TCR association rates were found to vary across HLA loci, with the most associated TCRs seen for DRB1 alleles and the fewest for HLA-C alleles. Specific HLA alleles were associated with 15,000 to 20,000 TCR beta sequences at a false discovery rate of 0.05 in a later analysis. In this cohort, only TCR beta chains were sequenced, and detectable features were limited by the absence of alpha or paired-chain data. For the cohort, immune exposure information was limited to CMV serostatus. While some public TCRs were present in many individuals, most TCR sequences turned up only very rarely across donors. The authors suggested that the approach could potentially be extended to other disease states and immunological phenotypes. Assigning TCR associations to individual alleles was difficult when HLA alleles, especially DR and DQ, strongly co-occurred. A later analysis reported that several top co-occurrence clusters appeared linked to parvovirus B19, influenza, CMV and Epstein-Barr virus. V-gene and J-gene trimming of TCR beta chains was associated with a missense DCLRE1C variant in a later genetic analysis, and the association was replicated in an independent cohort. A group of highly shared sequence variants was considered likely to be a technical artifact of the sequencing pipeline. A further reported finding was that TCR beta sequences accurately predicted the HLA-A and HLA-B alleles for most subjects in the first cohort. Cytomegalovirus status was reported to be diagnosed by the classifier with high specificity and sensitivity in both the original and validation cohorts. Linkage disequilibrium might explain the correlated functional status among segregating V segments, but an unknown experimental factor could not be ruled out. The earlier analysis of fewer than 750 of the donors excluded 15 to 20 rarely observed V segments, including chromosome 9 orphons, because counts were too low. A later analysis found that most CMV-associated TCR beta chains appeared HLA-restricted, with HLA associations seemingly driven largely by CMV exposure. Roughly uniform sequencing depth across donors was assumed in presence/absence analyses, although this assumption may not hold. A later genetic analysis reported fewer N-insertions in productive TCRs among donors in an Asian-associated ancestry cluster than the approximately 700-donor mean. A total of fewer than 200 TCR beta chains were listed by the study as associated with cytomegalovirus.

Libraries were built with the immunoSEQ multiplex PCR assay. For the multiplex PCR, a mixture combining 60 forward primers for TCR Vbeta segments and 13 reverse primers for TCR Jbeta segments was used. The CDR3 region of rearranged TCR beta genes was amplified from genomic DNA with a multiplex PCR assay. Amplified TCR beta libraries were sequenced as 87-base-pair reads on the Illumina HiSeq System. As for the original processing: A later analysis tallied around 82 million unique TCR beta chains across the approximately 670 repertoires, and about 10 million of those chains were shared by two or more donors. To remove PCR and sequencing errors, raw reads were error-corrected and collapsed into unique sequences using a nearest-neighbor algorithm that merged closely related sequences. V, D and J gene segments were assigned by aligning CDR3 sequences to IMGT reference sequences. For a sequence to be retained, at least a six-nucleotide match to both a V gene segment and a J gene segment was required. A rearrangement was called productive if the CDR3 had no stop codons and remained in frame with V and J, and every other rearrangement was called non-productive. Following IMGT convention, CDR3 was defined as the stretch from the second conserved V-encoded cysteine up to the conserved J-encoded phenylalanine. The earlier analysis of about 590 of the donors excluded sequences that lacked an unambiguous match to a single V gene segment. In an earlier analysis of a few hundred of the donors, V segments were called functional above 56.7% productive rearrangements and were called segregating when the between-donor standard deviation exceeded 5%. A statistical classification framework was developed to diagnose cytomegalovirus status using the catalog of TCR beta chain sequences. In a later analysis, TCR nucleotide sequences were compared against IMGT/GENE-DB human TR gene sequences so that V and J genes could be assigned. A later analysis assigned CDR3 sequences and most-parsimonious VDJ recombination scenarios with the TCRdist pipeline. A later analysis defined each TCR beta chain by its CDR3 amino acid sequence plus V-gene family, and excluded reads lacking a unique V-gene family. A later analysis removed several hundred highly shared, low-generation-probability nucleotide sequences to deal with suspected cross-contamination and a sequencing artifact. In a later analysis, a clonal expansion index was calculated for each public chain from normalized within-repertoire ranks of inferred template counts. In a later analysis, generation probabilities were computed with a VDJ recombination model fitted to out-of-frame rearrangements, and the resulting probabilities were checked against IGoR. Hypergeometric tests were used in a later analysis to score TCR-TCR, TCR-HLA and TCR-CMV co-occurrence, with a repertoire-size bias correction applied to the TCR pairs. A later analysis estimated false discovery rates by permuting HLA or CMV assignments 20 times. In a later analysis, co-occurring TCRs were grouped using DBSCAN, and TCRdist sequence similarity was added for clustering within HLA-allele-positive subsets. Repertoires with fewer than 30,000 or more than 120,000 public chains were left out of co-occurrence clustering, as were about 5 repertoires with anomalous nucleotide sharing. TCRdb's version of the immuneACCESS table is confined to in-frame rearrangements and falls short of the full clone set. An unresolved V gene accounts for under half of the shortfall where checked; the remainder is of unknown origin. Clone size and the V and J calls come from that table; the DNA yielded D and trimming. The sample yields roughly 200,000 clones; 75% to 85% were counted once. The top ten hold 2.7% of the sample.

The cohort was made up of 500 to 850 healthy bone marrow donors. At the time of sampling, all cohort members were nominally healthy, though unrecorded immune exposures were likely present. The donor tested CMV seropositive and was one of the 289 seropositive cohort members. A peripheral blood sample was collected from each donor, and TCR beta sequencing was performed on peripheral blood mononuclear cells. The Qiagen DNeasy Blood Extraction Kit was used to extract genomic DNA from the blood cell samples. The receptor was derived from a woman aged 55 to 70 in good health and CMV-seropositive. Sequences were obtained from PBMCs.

The nucleotide sequence reads TGTGCCACCAGCAGAGAATGGGCCCCCGCGTACGAGCAGTACTTC. Its amino acids are CATSREWAPAYEQYF. The V gene is TRBV15 and the J gene is TRBJ2-7; the D gene lacks a confident call. Taken from cysteine to phenylalanine, the CDR3 has 15 residues. Of all the DNA, just the CDR3 is kept, 45 bases in frame from base 1. V drops 0 bases and J drops 4 bases, leaving 13 bases in between. Based on the germline V gene (reference sequence), the CDR1 and CDR2 sequences are LNHNV and YYDKDF.